The clone carrying this T cell receptor beta chain appeared a single time. The data originate from a study of blood T cell repertoires in COVID-19. Study background: Some COVID-19 samples were acute and others convalescent; all came from the United States, Italy and Spain.

As originally analysed: By means of reference gene primer amplification, nucleated cell counts were estimated. Data came from immunoSEQ multiplex PCR; TCRdb stores just in-frame clones and leaves some out. V and J calls and clone size follow that table, whereas D and trimming were derived from the DNA. Of under 300,000 clones listed, roughly nine tenths are singletons. V lost 4 bases, J lost 8 bases, and 12 bases lay in between. The V gene's germline CDR1 is SNHLY and CDR2 FYNNEI. CDR3 length equals 14 residues. Cohort placement rested on clinical history that participants reported themselves. The chain recombines TRBV2 with TRBJ1-6, with TRBD1 as a possible D gene (5 bases). The TCR originated in a woman in her twenties or thirties with acute COVID-19. Sequenced sample: PBMCs or T cells enriched from blood (not recorded which). The CDR3 DNA sequence: TGTGCCAGCAGTGCGGGGGACGGTTATTCACCCCTCCACTTT. As protein: CASSAGDGYSPLHF.